This T cell receptor (beta chain) was documented in a study of lymphopenia after photon versus proton radiotherapy. General study points: Better survival with proton therapy was suggested as possible, not demonstrated.

Some clones are missing from TCRdb's copy, which holds only in-frame ones; the method was immunoSEQ multiplex PCR. The data hold over 50,000 clones, with more than 75% observed a single time. Notes on this clone: Its antigen remains unknown.

The sequence was collected from a middle-aged man with gastric cancer. Sequenced here: peripheral blood, sampled from a patient treated with photon-based radiotherapy.

The CDR3 here is CASRRPEGEKLFF. CDR3 DNA: TGTGCCAGCAGGCGTCCCGAAGGCGAAAAACTGTTTTTT. The genes are TRBV6-6 and TRBJ1-4; D gene unclear. The V end was cut by 6 bases, the J end by 8 bases, with 13 bases between. CDR1 is MNHNY and CDR2 is SVGAGI in the germline V gene (reference sequence). The CDR3 runs 13 residues.